This T cell receptor beta chain stems from a study of blood T cell repertoires in COVID-19. The wider study: The analysed material was cDNA or gDNA that came from T cells, B-cell-depleted T cells, or PBMCs.

This clone showed up just once. Original analysis: Counts of nucleated cells, estimated from reference gene primer amplification, were obtained. Sequencing was performed with immunoSEQ multiplex PCR; in TCRdb, only in-frame clones are kept and a portion is missing. V and J calls and clone size are as listed in that table; D and trimming were resolved from the DNA. The table shows some 300,000 clones, with 70% to 90% occurring only once. The CDR3 sequence is 15 residues long. Germline assignment: CDR1 SGDLS and CDR2 YYNGEE. V was cut by 3 bases and J by 6 bases, with 15 bases left in between. Sequenced: peripheral blood. The gene calls are TRBV9 and TRBJ2-2, with a weak D call TRBD2 (6 bases). This receptor was identified in a woman aged 70-85 years with COVID-19, enrolled during active disease. CDR3 residues: CASSDTGDPAGELFF. In nucleotides, the CDR3 is TGTGCCAGCAGCGACACGGGGGACCCGGCCGGGGAGCTGTTTTTT.